Shown below are 17 T cell receptor beta chains from a single sample sequenced in a study of Ad26.COV2.S vaccination and SARS-CoV-2 variants. Measured with immunoSEQ multiplex PCR; TCRdb has only the in-frame clones, and not every one. The table shows about 380,000 clones, with about 80% occurring only once. Treatment noted: 15 to 20 received Ad26.COV2.S at low or high dose, single or two shots; about 5 received placebo; per-sample allocation not given. Collection of samples fell on day 63 after the first vaccine or placebo injection. The sequenced sample was peripheral blood, obtained in a trial of Ad26.COV2.S vaccine versus placebo. The receptors originated from a person between 18 and 59 years old who received the Ad26.COV2.S COVID-19 vaccine or a placebo.

A single count supports this clone. V gene TRBV4-1 combines with J gene TRBJ1-1, with D uncertain. Germline V CDR1 and CDR2: MGHRA, YSYEKL. The V and J ends lost 6 bases and 3 bases respectively, with 11 bases between them. The CDR3 length is 13 residues. The CDR3 nucleotides read TGCGCCAGCAGAGGCTTTGGAGACACTGAAGCTTTCTTT. This encodes CASRGFGDTEAFF.

This chain uses TRBV12-3 or TRBV12-4 with TRBJ2-5; D not resolved. This CDR3 has 13 residues. The ends were cut back, 2 bases at V and 5 bases at J, with 9 bases in the middle. The CDR3 loop is CASSLRIPETQYF. The CDR3 nucleotides are TGTGCCAGCAGTTTACGTATTCCGGAGACCCAGTACTTC.

The chain joins TRBV30 to TRBJ1-4; TRBD1 might be the D (6 bases). The germline V and J ends were trimmed by 1 base and 4 bases, with 22 bases remaining between them. The germline V gene encodes CDR1 GTSNPN and CDR2 SVGIG (reference sequence). The CDR3 extends over 18 amino acids. The CDR3 loop is CAWSEDTGPSPHNEKLFF. The CDR3 coding sequence is TGTGCCTGGAGTGAGGATACAGGGCCCTCCCCCCATAATGAAAAACTGTTTTTT.

The rearrangement joins TRBV10-3 to TRBJ2-1; D ambiguous. The CDR3 is 13 residues long. The V gene's germline CDR1 is ENHRY and CDR2 SYGVKD. Trimming stripped 2 bases from V and 5 bases from J, with 7 bases between. CDR3 coding DNA: TGTGCCATCAGTGAGACCGAAAACAATGAGCAGTTCTTC. The encoded protein is CAISETENNEQFF.

This clone was seen only a few times. J is TRBJ2-7 and V is TRBV7-9; TRBD1 or TRBD2 may be the D gene (5 bases each). V lost 5 bases to trimming and J lost 3 bases, with 20 bases between them. Germline V gene lookup returns CDR1 SEHNR and CDR2 FQNEAQ (reference sequence). CDR3 length: 16 amino acids. The CDR3 bases are TGTGCCAGCAGCAACCCGACGGGGCCCCTTCTCTACGAGCAGTACTTC. It translates to CASSNPTGPLLYEQYF.

A few counts support this clone. This same CDR3 is encoded by further DNA sequences in the sample. This rearrangement joins TRBV27 to TRBJ2-7; D uncertain. Germline CDR1 MNHEY, CDR2 SMNVEV (reference sequence). V was shortened by 3 bases and J by 2 bases, with 5 bases between the two germline ends. This CDR3 region has 12 residues. The CDR3 is CASSFSPYEQYF. CDR3 bases: TGTGCCAGCAGTTTCTCCCCCTACGAGCAGTACTTC.

The rearrangement links TRBV11-3 to TRBJ1-1, with D unclear. Trimming left V 5 bases short and J 7 bases short, with 8 bases between. The CDR3 is made up of 11 amino acids. Germline CDR1 reads SGHNT; CDR2 reads YENEEA. As DNA, the CDR3 is TGTGCCAGCAGCGCACTGGGTGAAGCTTTCTTT. Its translation is CASSALGEAFF.

The V call is TRBV11-2, the J call TRBJ1-2; TRBD1 matches 10 bases. The CDR3 covers 14 residues. V was pared by 2 bases and J by 6 bases, with 3 bases of the junction left unmatched. In germline, CDR1 is SGHAT, CDR2 FQNNGV. This chain's CDR3 is CASSLWDRGDGYTF. DNA for the CDR3: TGTGCCAGCAGCTTATGGGACAGGGGTGATGGCTACACCTTC.

This clone was found many times. The chain is built from TRBV18 and TRBJ2-5, with D hard to call. This CDR3 is built from 11 residues. Per the germline V gene, CDR1 is KGHSH and CDR2 is LQKENI. Trimming left V 5 bases short and J 5 bases short, with 6 bases between. The CDR3 DNA is TGTGCCAGCTCAAAGGAGGAGACCCAGTACTTC. This encodes CASSKEETQYF.

This rearrangement joins TRBV13 to TRBJ2-3, with D perhaps TRBD2 (5 bases). Trimming took off 5 bases at V and 2 bases at J, with 17 bases between the two ends. The CDR3 spans 16 residues. Germline V lookup: CDR1 PRHDT, CDR2 FYEKMQ (reference sequence). CDR3: CASSATGLALTDTQYF. In DNA, the CDR3 is TGTGCCAGCAGCGCGACCGGACTTGCCCTCACAGATACGCAGTATTTT.

This chain's CDR3 is CASSKGVGGAVDTQYF. Written as DNA, the CDR3 is TGTGCCAGCTCAAAGGGAGTGGGGGGCGCGGTAGATACGCAGTATTTT. The V gene is TRBV27, the J gene TRBJ2-3, with D perhaps being TRBD1 or TRBD2 (6 bases each). In germline, CDR1 is MNHEY, CDR2 SMNVEV (reference sequence). V lost 8 bases and J lost 5, with 23 bases in between. This CDR3 region has 16 residues.

This chain connects TRBV6-5 to TRBJ1-2; D may be TRBD1 (5 bases). Germline CDR1 reads MNHEY; CDR2 reads SVGAGI. V lost 6 bases and J 2 bases, leaving 19 bases between the germline ends. This CDR3 region has 16 residues. This chain's CDR3 is CASSYPFGKGNYGYTF. CDR3 bases: TGTGCCAGCAGCTACCCCTTCGGAAAGGGGAACTATGGCTACACCTTC.

This clone was seen only once. The chain joins TRBV2 to TRBJ2-7; D unresolved. V shed 5 bases and J shed 5 bases, with 10 bases lying between them. CDR1 is SNHLY, CDR2 FYNNEI, per germline. The CDR3 covers 12 residues. The CDR3 DNA is TGTGCCAGCAGTTCTGACGTCAACGAGCAGTACTTC. It specifies CASSSDVNEQYF.

This clone was detected a few times. This chain uses TRBV30 with TRBJ1-2, with no clear D. The germline V and J ends were trimmed by 0 bases and 4 bases, with 12 bases remaining between them. CDR3 length: 14 residues. Germline CDR1 reads GTSNPN; CDR2 reads SVGIG (reference sequence). The CDR3 reads CAWSVPRGAYGYTF. Here the CDR3 DNA reads TGTGCCTGGAGTGTACCACGGGGAGCCTATGGCTACACCTTC. The full variable domain, rest sourced from reference TRBV30 and TRBJ1-2, is SQTIHQWPATLVQPVGSPLSLECTVEGTSNPNLYWYRQAAGRGLQLLFYSVGIGQISSEVPQNLSASRPQDRQFILSSKKLLLSDSGFYLCAWSVPRGAYGYTFGSGTRLTVV.

The rearrangement links TRBV24-1 to TRBJ1-3; D is possibly TRBD1 (5 bases). The germline V and J ends were trimmed by 9 bases and 0 bases, with 14 bases remaining between them. This CDR3 contains 15 residues. The germline CDR1 and CDR2 sequences are KGHDR and SFDVKD. The DNA of the CDR3 is TGTGCCACCGGGGAGGGACGGAACTCTGGAAACACCATATATTTT. It specifies CATGEGRNSGNTIYF.

On this clone: Mismatch with germline at one junction end may stem from a read error. The chain uses TRBV27 and TRBJ2-1, with D possibly matching TRBD1 (6 bases). This CDR3 contains 14 residues. Germline V gives CDR1 MNHEY, CDR2 SMNVEV (reference sequence). CDR3 nucleotides: TGTGCCACTAGAGGGGGATGGGCCTATAATGAGCAGTTCTTC. It is translated as CATRGGWAYNEQFF.

The CDR3 loop is CASSWASGGEQYF. The CDR3 nucleotides read TGTGCCAGCAGCTGGGCTAGTGGGGGCGAGCAGTACTTC. The chain combines TRBV7-9 with TRBJ2-7, with D possibly called TRBD1 or TRBD2 (5 bases each). Germline loops: CDR1 SEHNR, CDR2 FQNEAQ (reference sequence). The V and J ends lost 4 bases and 6 bases respectively, with 13 bases between them. This CDR3 region has 13 residues.